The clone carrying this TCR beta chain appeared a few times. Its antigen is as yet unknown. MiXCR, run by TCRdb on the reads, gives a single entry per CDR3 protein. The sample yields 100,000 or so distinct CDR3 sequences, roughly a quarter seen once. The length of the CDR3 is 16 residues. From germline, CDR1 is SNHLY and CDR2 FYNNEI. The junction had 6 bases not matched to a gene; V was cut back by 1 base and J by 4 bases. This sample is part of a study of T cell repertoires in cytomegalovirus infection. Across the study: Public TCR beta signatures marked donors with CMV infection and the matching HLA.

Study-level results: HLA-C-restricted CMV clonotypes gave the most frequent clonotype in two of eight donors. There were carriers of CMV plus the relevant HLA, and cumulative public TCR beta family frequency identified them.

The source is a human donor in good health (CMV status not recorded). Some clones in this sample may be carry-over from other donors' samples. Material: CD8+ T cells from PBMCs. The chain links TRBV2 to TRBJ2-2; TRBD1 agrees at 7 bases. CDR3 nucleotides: TGTGCCAGCAGTGAAGTGGGTAACAGGGGCACCGGGGAGCTGTTTTTT. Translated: CASSEVGNRGTGELFF.